The rows below give T cell receptor beta chains drawn from one sample of a study of blood T cell repertoires in COVID-19. The table came from immunoSEQ multiplex PCR; TCRdb's copy has only in-frame clones and leaves some out. The profile covers around 380,000 clones, with roughly 77% appearing a single time and over 0.95% taken by the ten largest. The source material was peripheral blood. Receptors were obtained from a human donor with acute or convalescent COVID-19. The donor label of this sample is uncertain. The CDR3 runs from the conserved cysteine through the conserved F or W. A D gene is named only where the DNA matches it firmly. Size is omitted from some rows. Given values are once, few, many or a class for expanded clones.

TRBV5-1,TRBJ2-2,-,-,TGCGCCAGCAGTCCAGGGACGAACACCGGGGAGCTGTTTTTT,CASSPGTNTGELFF
TRBV19,TRBJ2-7,TRBD2,-,TGTGCCAGTAGCCGGACTAGCGGGGTCGGCTCCTACGAGCAGTACTTC,CASSRTSGVGSYEQYF
TRBV5-1,TRBJ1-1,TRBD1,once,TGCGCCAGCAGCTTGGGGCAGGGGGGCGGAGGAACTGAAGCTTTCTTT,CASSLGQGGGGTEAFF
TRBV6-6,TRBJ1-1,-,-,TGTGCCAGCCAGGACACTGAAGCTTTCTTT,CASQDTEAFF
TRBV5-4,TRBJ1-2,TRBD1,-,TGTGCCAGCAGCTTTGGACAGGGGGCACGGGGCTACACCTTC,CASSFGQGARGYTF
TRBV18,TRBJ2-3,-,-,TGTGCCAGCTCGCCTGCTAGACTGGGTGTTCTGGGTAGCACAGATACGCAGTATTTT,CASSPARLGVLGSTDTQYF
TRBV5-1,TRBJ2-5,TRBD2,-,TGCGCCAGCAGCTTGGCCGGGCTAGCGGGAGCCCCGGGGCAAGAGACCCAGTACTTC,CASSLAGLAGAPGQETQYF
TRBV7-2,TRBJ2-2,TRBD2,-,TGTGCCAGCAGCCTCACGGGACTAGCGGGAGGGCCTGGCGGGGAGCTGTTTTTT,CASSLTGLAGGPGGELFF
TRBV2,TRBJ2-7,-,-,TGTGCCAGCAGTGAGGCCACAACCTACGAGCAGTACTTC,CASSEATTYEQYF
TRBV30,TRBJ1-2,-,-,TGTGCCTGGAGTTCAGGGAACCACTATGGCTACACCTTC,CAWSSGNHYGYTF
TRBV6-5,TRBJ2-7,-,-,TGTGCCAGCAGTTTTCCTAGGGGGGGGACCTACGAGCAGTACTTC,CASSFPRGGTYEQYF
TRBV5-6,TRBJ1-4,-,once,TGTGCCAGCAGCGGGGGGACGGGAGAGCTTGAAAAACTGTTTTTT,CASSGGTGELEKLFF
TRBV7-9,TRBJ1-1,TRBD1,-,TGTGCCAGCAGCTTAAAGGGACAGATGAACACTGAAGCTTTCTTT,CASSLKGQMNTEAFF
TRBV28,TRBJ1-6,-,-,TGTGCCAGCAGTTTATGGGTTTCGGGTTCACCCCTCCACTTT,CASSLWVSGSPLHF
TRBV30,TRBJ2-5,-,-,TGTGCCTGGAGTGCCCCAGGGGAGTGGTACCAAGAGACCCAGTACTTC,CAWSAPGEWYQETQYF
TRBV7-9,TRBJ2-7,-,few,TGTGCCAGCAGCTTGGCGGACGAGCAGTACTTC,CASSLADEQYF
TRBV21-1,TRBJ1-2,-,-,-,CASSKVAGGNYGYTF
TRBV7-2,TRBJ2-7,TRBD2,-,TGTGCCAGCAGCTGGGGACTAGAGGGCTACGAGCAGTACTTC,CASSWGLEGYEQYF
TRBV5-6,TRBJ1-5,-,-,TGTGCCAGCAGCTTGGATGGAGGGACTAATCAGCCCCAGCATTTT,CASSLDGGTNQPQHF
TRBV5-6,TRBJ2-3,TRBD2,-,TGTGCCAGCAGCTTAGCGGGGTGGGGAGATACGCAGTATTTT,CASSLAGWGDTQYF
TRBV14,TRBJ2-3,TRBD1,-,TGTGCCAGCAGCCAAGATTACCGGGACAGGGGAACAGATACGCAGTATTTT,CASSQDYRDRGTDTQYF
TRBV5-5,TRBJ2-7,TRBD2,-,TGTGCCAGCAGCGGAAAGACTAGCGGGGCAACCTACGAGCAGTACTTC,CASSGKTSGATYEQYF
TRBV19,TRBJ1-2,-,-,TGTGCCAGTAGTGTTACAGGGACCTATGGCTACACCTTC,CASSVTGTYGYTF
TRBV3-1/TRBV3-2,TRBJ1-2,TRBD1,-,TGTGCCAGCAGCCAAACCGGGACAGACTTCTATGGCTACACCTTC,CASSQTGTDFYGYTF
TRBV18,TRBJ1-1,-,-,TGTGCCAGCTCCCCTCTAGGGGCGGGGGTGAACACTGAAGCTTTCTTT,CASSPLGAGVNTEAFF
TRBV11-2,TRBJ1-1,TRBD1,-,TGTGCCAGCAGCTTAGTCAGGGGGGCTGAAGCTTTCTTT,CASSLVRGAEAFF
TRBV24-1,TRBJ2-2,-,-,TGTGCCACCAGTGAGGGGGACTCTTACGGGGAGCTGTTTTTT,CATSEGDSYGELFF
TRBV3-1/TRBV3-2,TRBJ2-1,TRBD2,once,TGTGCCAGCAAAGCGGGAGGAAGGTACAATGAGCAGTTCTTC,CASKAGGRYNEQFF
TRBV18,TRBJ2-1,TRBD2,-,TGTGCCAGCTCCCTCAAGCGGGAGAGGCAGTTCTTC,CASSLKRERQFF
TRBV29-1,TRBJ2-1,-,-,TGCAGCGTTGAAGATCGCCGACAGGACGTTCCCTCCTACAATGAGCAGTTCTTC,CSVEDRRQDVPSYNEQFF
TRBV3-1/TRBV3-2,TRBJ2-7,TRBD2,many,TGTGCCAGCAGCCAAGATTGGGTCGGGGGGGTTGTCTACGAGCAGTACTTC,CASSQDWVGGVVYEQYF
TRBV29-1,TRBJ1-2,-,-,TGCAGCGTTGAAGGGACACCCTATGGCTACACCTTC,CSVEGTPYGYTF
TRBV11-2,TRBJ1-1,TRBD1,few,TGTGCCAGCAGACGGTTGGGACAGGGAGTGAACACTGAAGCTTTCTTT,CASRRLGQGVNTEAFF
TRBV20-1,TRBJ1-1,-,-,TGCAGTGTAGGGGTGATCACTGAAGCTTTCTTT,CSVGVITEAFF
TRBV3-1/TRBV3-2,TRBJ1-3,TRBD1,-,TGTGCCAGCAGCCAGACCTGGGACAGGAAAAGAAACACCATATATTTT,CASSQTWDRKRNTIYF
TRBV18,TRBJ2-5,-,once,TGTGCCAGCTCACCACGTCAACAGGTCCAAGAGACCCAGTACTTC,CASSPRQQVQETQYF
TRBV9,TRBJ1-2,-,-,TGTGCCAGCAGCGTACCGGGGGGCTATGGCTACACCTTC,CASSVPGGYGYTF
TRBV5-1,TRBJ1-2,-,-,TGCGCCAGCAGCTTGTCTCAGTCCTATGGCTACACCTTC,CASSLSQSYGYTF
TRBV28,TRBJ1-2,TRBD1,-,TGTGCCAGCAGTGGGGGGACAGATCGGGTCTATGGCTACACCTTC,CASSGGTDRVYGYTF
TRBV5-1,TRBJ1-4,-,-,TGCGCCAGCAGCTTGTATGGCGGGTTTAATGAAAAACTGTTTTTT,CASSLYGGFNEKLFF
TRBV12-3/TRBV12-4,TRBJ2-2,TRBD1,once,TGTGCCAGCAGCCGGACAGGGACCGGGGAGCTGTTTTTT,CASSRTGTGELFF
TRBV29-1,TRBJ1-4,-,-,TGCAGCGTCGGAGGAACTAATGAAAAACTGTTTTTT,CSVGGTNEKLFF
TRBV4-1,TRBJ2-7,-,-,TGCGCCAGCAGCCAAGATTTGGCTAGAGTTACCTACGAGCAGTACTTC,CASSQDLARVTYEQYF
TRBV2,TRBJ2-1,-,few,TGTGCCAGCAGTGAAGTTAGGCAGGTTGAGTTCTTC,CASSEVRQVEFF
TRBV4-1,TRBJ1-3,TRBD1,-,TGCGCCAGCAGCCCGACAGGGCTTGGAAACACCATATATTTT,CASSPTGLGNTIYF
TRBV6-5,TRBJ2-4,TRBD2,-,TGTGCCAGCAGTTACTCGAGGGCTAGCGGAAAAAACATTCAGTACTTC,CASSYSRASGKNIQYF
TRBV7-8,TRBJ2-7,TRBD1,-,TGTGCCAGCAGCCCACAGACAGGGAACTACGAGCAGTACTTC,CASSPQTGNYEQYF
TRBV2,TRBJ1-1,TRBD1,-,TGTGCCAGCAGACCCGAGGGGGCGCGATTTACTGAAGCTTTCTTT,CASRPEGARFTEAFF
TRBV11-2,TRBJ1-6,TRBD1,-,TGTGCCAGCAGCTTAGATGGGACAGGGCGTAATTCACCCCTCCACTTT,CASSLDGTGRNSPLHF
TRBV27,TRBJ2-7,TRBD2,-,TGTGCCAGCAGTTTTAGCCACGAGACTAGCGGGAGGGGGTACGAGCAGTACTTC,CASSFSHETSGRGYEQYF
TRBV19,TRBJ1-2,TRBD1,-,TGTGCCAGTAGTATCCCCCGGGACAGGAGAATCTATGGCTACACCTTC,CASSIPRDRRIYGYTF
TRBV6-5,TRBJ1-1,-,-,TGTGCCAGCAGTTACTCGGGGGGGCGGAGGAACACTGAAGCTTTCTTT,CASSYSGGRRNTEAFF
TRBV5-5,TRBJ1-4,TRBD1,-,TGTGCCAGCAGCTTGGGTGTGGGACAGGCGGATGAAAAACTGTTTTTT,CASSLGVGQADEKLFF